The present TCR beta chain was sequenced within a study of vaccination and CD4 T cells after COVID-19 (dated by TCRdb to 2021 to 2024). Describing the broader study: Every convalescent patient had a positive nasal swab PCR test for SARS-CoV-2, with mild disease in nine patients and severe disease in one. In control cultures, a CEFX viral epitope pool was used as positive control, an HIV-1 Nef peptide pool was used as negative control, or no peptide was added. Participants received two doses of either the Pfizer-BioNTech BNT162b2 vaccine (n=8) or the Moderna mRNA-1273 vaccine (n=2). Six males and four females were included in the convalescent cohort, with two Hispanic individuals, seven Caucasians, two Asians and one multiracial person represented. Post-COVID blood samples were collected from convalescent patients a median of roughly 100 days after diagnosis, with a range of roughly 35 to 180 days. Post-vaccine blood samples were obtained a median of around 67 days after the second vaccine dose, with a range of roughly 13 to 250 days. In 10 COVID-19 convalescent patients and a few infection-naive healthy vaccine recipients, researchers compared the spike-specific CD4+ TCR repertoire from before mRNA vaccination with the repertoire from after. The cultures were stimulated with overlapping spike peptide pools from SARS-CoV-2 and from the common cold coronaviruses HCoV-NL63, HCoV-OC43 and HCoV-229E.

What the work shows at the level of the full study, not this receptor alone: The median number of SARS-CoV-2-reactive clonotypes rose from 20 to 25 after infection to roughly 38 after vaccination, but the change was not significant. In convalescent patients, a median around 89% of post-vaccine SARS-CoV-2-reactive clones were detected only after vaccination, suggesting vaccine-specific priming. Only a relatively small number of convalescent patients were included in the study, and early timepoints following natural infection were not analyzed. Of the vaccine-specific clones in convalescent patients, 304 of 307, or nearly all, reacted only to SARS-CoV-2 spike and did not cross-react with common cold coronaviruses.

With respect to this clonotype: There is no known antigen for this receptor. No quality values exist for individual bases; no much larger clone is one base distant.

From its cysteine to its phenylalanine, the CDR3 spans 15 amino acids. The kept DNA is CDR3 alone, 45 bases in frame from the first base. CDR1 and CDR2, per the germline V gene, are SGHRS and YFSETQ. Cut back by 2 bases and 6 bases, the V and J ends lie 15 bases apart. Library creation used PCR. DNA from cultured CD4+ T cells was subjected to TCR sequencing with the Oncomine TCR Beta short-read assay at the Johns Hopkins FTIC core. Genomic DNA was extracted from the cultured CD4+ T cells with the QIAamp micro DNA kit. Oncomine TCR Beta libraries made from cultured CD4+ T cells were pooled using unique dual indexes and sequenced on an Illumina iSeq 100. The authors' analysis ran thus. Non-productive sequences were removed, and CDR3s not starting with C, not ending with F or W, or shorter than 7 amino acids were discarded. Antigen-specific clonotypes were identified with the MANAFEST web application by comparing peptide-stimulated wells with reference and other culture wells. For a clone to be called positive, the clone needed an FDR below 0.05, an odds ratio above 5, and a productive frequency above 0.1% in at least two of three replicate wells. A clonotype counted as cross-reactive if it showed significant expansion both in the SARS-CoV-2 spike wells and in at least one common cold coronavirus spike condition. Using R version 3.6.1, CDR3 homology was evaluated through Levenshtein distances (stringdist) along with unrooted phylogenetic trees (ape). TCRdb took the public reads, trimmed them with fastp at Q25, ran MiXCR for clone calling and kept in-frame beta chains. A single entry per CDR3 protein holds the most common genes and DNA from its merged rows. The V and J calls come from TCRdb's annotation, not from the publication. The sample table records more than 10,000 distinct CDR3 sequences; 30% to 35% of these occur just once. The ten largest make up 15% to 18% of the sample.

In light of the paper, this sample's treatment or condition label describes: approximately nine-day PBMC culture with coronavirus spike peptide pools or control peptides (ViraFEST assay). The ViraFEST assay, used in the study, expanded antigen-specific T cells with peptide pools and then identified the expanded clonotypes through TCR sequencing. The positive SARS-CoV-2 PCR tests of the convalescent patients were dated from March to December 2020, before the Alpha, Beta and Delta variants emerged in the United States. Some 2 million PBMCs per well were cultured in IMDM with approximately 5% human AB serum and around 10 IU/ml IL-2, plus 10 ug/ml peptide pools. On days 3 and 7, half of the culture medium was replaced with fresh IL-2-containing medium. CD4+ T cells were isolated after around 9 days of culture through negative selection using the EasySep CD4+ T cell isolation kit. PBMCs were separated from whole blood using Ficoll-Paque Plus gradient centrifugation and then either used fresh or cryopreserved at -140C. Triplicate wells were generally used for each culture condition.

This receptor chain uses TRBV5-1 and TRBJ2-1, with the D gene not confidently named. The receptor was derived from a human donor who had recovered from COVID-19. The sample was CD4+ T cells from blood, cultured in vitro, taken after SARS-CoV-2 vaccination. The nucleotide sequence reads TGCGCCAGCAGCTTTATGGCGCCTGGACGCAATGAGCAGTTCTTC. Its amino acids are CASSFMAPGRNEQFF.